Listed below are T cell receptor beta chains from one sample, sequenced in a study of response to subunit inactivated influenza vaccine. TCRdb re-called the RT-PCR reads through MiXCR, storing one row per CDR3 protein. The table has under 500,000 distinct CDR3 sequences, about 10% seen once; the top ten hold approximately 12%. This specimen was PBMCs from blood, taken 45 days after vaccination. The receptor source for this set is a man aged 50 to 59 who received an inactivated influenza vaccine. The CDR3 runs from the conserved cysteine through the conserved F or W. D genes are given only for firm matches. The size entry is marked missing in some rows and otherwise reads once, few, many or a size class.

CDR3aa: CASSPSYRGTGGNEQYF
CDR3nt: TGTGCCAGCAGCCCCTCGTACCGCGGGACAGGGGGCAACGAGCAGTACTTC
d_gene: TRBD1
abundance: few
v_gene: TRBV3-1
j_gene: TRBJ2-7

CDR3aa: CAISEQFWQYF
CDR3nt: TGTGCCATCAGTGAGCAGTTTTGGCAGTATTTT
d_gene: NA
abundance: few
v_gene: TRBV10-3
j_gene: TRBJ2-3

CDR3aa: CASSLAMEQFF
CDR3nt: TGTGCCAGCAGCTTGGCTATGGAGCAGTTCTTC
d_gene: NA
abundance: many
v_gene: TRBV5-6
j_gene: TRBJ2-1

CDR3aa: CASSRMGHSDHHYGYTF
CDR3nt: TGCGCCAGCAGCCGGATGGGACACTCCGATCACCATTATGGCTACACCTTC
d_gene: NA
abundance: few
v_gene: TRBV4-1
j_gene: TRBJ1-2

CDR3aa: CASSREDGKLAGVEQYF
CDR3nt: TGTGCCAGCTCACGAGAAGACGGGAAACTAGCGGGAGTCGAGCAGTACTTC
d_gene: TRBD2
abundance: NA
v_gene: TRBV18
j_gene: TRBJ2-7

CDR3aa: CASSYSGRSNYGYTF
CDR3nt: TGTGCCAGCAGTTACTCGGGCCGATCTAACTATGGCTACACCTTC
d_gene: NA
abundance: many
v_gene: TRBV6-5
j_gene: TRBJ1-2

CDR3aa: CRVGGTSVNF
CDR3nt: TGCAGGGTCGGGGGGACTAGCGTGAACTTC
d_gene: TRBD2
abundance: few
v_gene: TRBV20-1
j_gene: TRBJ2-5

CDR3aa: CASSLAGIEAFF
CDR3nt: TGCGCCAGCAGCTTGGCCGGGATTGAAGCTTTCTTT
d_gene: NA
abundance: many
v_gene: TRBV5-1
j_gene: TRBJ1-1

CDR3aa: CSAIRTSGGTDTQYF
CDR3nt: TGCAGTGCTATAAGGACTAGCGGGGGAACAGATACGCAGTATTTT
d_gene: TRBD2
abundance: few
v_gene: TRBV20-1
j_gene: TRBJ2-3

CDR3aa: CASSEAPGRSTDTQYF
CDR3nt: TGTGCCAGCAGTGAAGCCCCAGGGCGTAGCACAGATACGCAGTATTTT
d_gene: NA
abundance: few
v_gene: TRBV25-1
j_gene: TRBJ2-3

CDR3aa: CASSLNPATDTQYF
CDR3nt: TGTGCCAGCAGCTTAAACCCGGCCACAGATACGCAGTATTTT
d_gene: NA
abundance: NA
v_gene: TRBV11-2
j_gene: TRBJ2-3

CDR3aa: CAISPGQGGTGELFF
CDR3nt: TGTGCCATCAGTCCGGGACAGGGAGGTACCGGGGAGCTGTTTTTT
d_gene: TRBD1
abundance: few
v_gene: TRBV10-3
j_gene: TRBJ2-2

CDR3aa: CASSQEARLTTDTQYF
CDR3nt: TGCGCCAGCAGCCAAGAAGCGCGGCTGACTACAGATACGCAGTATTTT
d_gene: NA
abundance: NA
v_gene: TRBV4-3
j_gene: TRBJ2-3

CDR3aa: CASSLGLAGSPRMTDTQYF
CDR3nt: TGTGCCAGCAGCCTGGGACTAGCGGGGAGCCCCAGGATGACAGATACGCAGTATTTT
d_gene: TRBD2
abundance: many
v_gene: TRBV11-1
j_gene: TRBJ2-3

CDR3aa: CASRPGTSGSETQYF
CDR3nt: TGTGCCAGCAGACCCGGGACTAGCGGGAGCGAGACCCAGTACTTC
d_gene: TRBD2
abundance: few
v_gene: TRBV3-1
j_gene: TRBJ2-5

CDR3aa: CASSPGLDNEQFF
CDR3nt: TGTGCCAGCAGCCCGGGACTAGACAATGAGCAGTTCTTC
d_gene: TRBD2
abundance: NA
v_gene: TRBV7-3
j_gene: TRBJ2-1

CDR3aa: CASSGDRGGMETQYF
CDR3nt: TGTGCCAGCAGTGGGGACAGGGGAGGAATGGAGACCCAGTACTTC
d_gene: TRBD1
abundance: NA
v_gene: TRBV2
j_gene: TRBJ2-5

CDR3aa: CASSSPGLAGHNEQFF
CDR3nt: TGTGCCAGCAGTTCCCCGGGACTAGCGGGTCACAATGAGCAGTTCTTC
d_gene: TRBD2
abundance: many
v_gene: TRBV6-5
j_gene: TRBJ2-1

CDR3aa: CASSQDGPSSGANVLTF
CDR3nt: TGCGCCAGCAGCCAAGACGGACCGAGCTCTGGGGCCAACGTCCTGACTTTC
d_gene: NA
abundance: few
v_gene: TRBV4-3
j_gene: TRBJ2-6

CDR3aa: CASSGDSGETQYF
CDR3nt: TGCGCCAGCAGCGGGGACTCAGGAGAGACCCAGTACTTC
d_gene: NA
abundance: few
v_gene: TRBV5-1
j_gene: TRBJ2-5

CDR3aa: CASSGHRDSYEQYF
CDR3nt: TGTGCCAGCAGCGGACACCGGGATTCCTACGAGCAGTACTTC
d_gene: NA
abundance: many
v_gene: TRBV7-9
j_gene: TRBJ2-7

CDR3aa: CASTDRGQGTEAFF
CDR3nt: TGTGCCAGCACCGACAGGGGGCAAGGAACTGAAGCTTTCTTT
d_gene: TRBD1
abundance: few
v_gene: TRBV7-9
j_gene: TRBJ1-1

CDR3aa: CAISEGAGRYEQHF
CDR3nt: TGTGCCATCAGTGAGGGGGCAGGACGGTACGAGCAGCACTTC
d_gene: NA
abundance: once
v_gene: TRBV10-3
j_gene: TRBJ2-7

CDR3aa: CASSLVWAATNEKLFF
CDR3nt: TGTGCCAGCAGCTTAGTGTGGGCTGCGACTAATGAAAAACTGTTTTTT
d_gene: NA
abundance: few
v_gene: TRBV7-2
j_gene: TRBJ1-4

CDR3aa: CASSRDGGPYTGELFF
CDR3nt: TGTGCCAGCAGCAGGGACGGAGGACCCTACACCGGGGAGCTGTTTTTT
d_gene: NA
abundance: NA
v_gene: TRBV7-2
j_gene: TRBJ2-2

CDR3aa: CSVAGGRGRNGADTQYF
CDR3nt: TGCAGCGTCGCCGGCGGACGGGGTCGGAATGGGGCAGATACGCAGTATTTT
d_gene: NA
abundance: NA
v_gene: TRBV29-1
j_gene: TRBJ2-3

CDR3aa: CASSLQGHQGTQYF
CDR3nt: TGTGCCAGCAGCTTACAGGGTCATCAGGGGACCCAGTACTTC
d_gene: NA
abundance: few
v_gene: TRBV7-9
j_gene: TRBJ2-5

CDR3aa: CASSPETGTSGVEFF
CDR3nt: TGTGCCAGCTCACCCGAGACCGGGACTAGCGGGGTCGAGTTCTTC
d_gene: TRBD2
abundance: many
v_gene: TRBV18
j_gene: TRBJ2-1

CDR3aa: CASSQHDVGTQYF
CDR3nt: TGTGCCAGCAGTCAACACGACGTTGGGACCCAGTACTTC
d_gene: NA
abundance: many
v_gene: TRBV12-3/TRBV12-4
j_gene: TRBJ2-5

CDR3aa: CAIRPGQGGTGELFF
CDR3nt: TGTGCCATTCGACCTGGACAGGGAGGCACCGGGGAGCTGTTTTTT
d_gene: TRBD1
abundance: NA
v_gene: TRBV10-3
j_gene: TRBJ2-2

CDR3aa: CASRPGTSGRTDTQYF
CDR3nt: TGTGCCAGCAGACCCGGGACTAGCGGTCGCACAGATACGCAGTATTTT
d_gene: TRBD2
abundance: few
v_gene: TRBV11-2
j_gene: TRBJ2-3

CDR3aa: CASSRRDRVFF
CDR3nt: TGTGCCAGCAGCCGTCGGGACAGGGTGTTCTTC
d_gene: TRBD1
abundance: few
v_gene: TRBV12-3/TRBV12-4
j_gene: TRBJ2-1

CDR3aa: CASSQVGRNEQFF
CDR3nt: TGCGCCAGCAGCCAAGTCGGTAGGAATGAGCAGTTCTTC
d_gene: NA
abundance: few
v_gene: TRBV4-1
j_gene: TRBJ2-1

CDR3aa: CSATGQTYEQYF
CDR3nt: TGCAGTGCTACCGGACAAACCTACGAGCAGTACTTC
d_gene: NA
abundance: NA
v_gene: TRBV20-1
j_gene: TRBJ2-7

CDR3aa: CASSPGLAGADTQYF
CDR3nt: TGCGCCAGCAGCCCGGGACTAGCGGGGGCAGATACGCAGTATTTT
d_gene: TRBD2
abundance: many
v_gene: TRBV5-1
j_gene: TRBJ2-3

CDR3aa: CASSQDAIAASTDTQYF
CDR3nt: TGTGCCAGCAGCCAAGATGCGATAGCGGCTAGCACAGATACGCAGTATTTT
d_gene: NA
abundance: NA
v_gene: TRBV4-2
j_gene: TRBJ2-3

CDR3aa: CASSLGTTGFQETQYF
CDR3nt: TGTGCCAGCAGTTTAGGGACGACAGGGTTCCAAGAGACCCAGTACTTC
d_gene: TRBD1
abundance: NA
v_gene: TRBV12-3/TRBV12-4
j_gene: TRBJ2-5

CDR3aa: CASSKPVNTDTQYF
CDR3nt: TGTGCCAGCAGCAAGCCCGTCAACACAGATACGCAGTATTTT
d_gene: NA
abundance: few
v_gene: TRBV7-8
j_gene: TRBJ2-3

CDR3aa: CASSLVWFGTGGHNSPLHF
CDR3nt: TGTGCCAGCAGCTTAGTGTGGTTCGGGACAGGGGGACATAATTCACCCCTCCACTTT
d_gene: TRBD1
abundance: few
v_gene: TRBV11-1
j_gene: TRBJ1-6

CDR3aa: CSASYLNYGYTF
CDR3nt: TGCAGTGCAAGTTACCTTAACTATGGCTACACCTTC
d_gene: NA
abundance: NA
v_gene: TRBV20-1
j_gene: TRBJ1-2

CDR3aa: CASSFGNSPLDTQYF
CDR3nt: TGCGCCAGCAGCTTTGGTAATAGCCCCCTCGATACGCAGTATTTT
d_gene: NA
abundance: NA
v_gene: TRBV5-1
j_gene: TRBJ2-3

CDR3aa: CSARAYGTGTTGELFF
CDR3nt: TGCAGTGCTAGAGCCTACGGGACAGGGACCACCGGGGAGCTGTTTTTT
d_gene: TRBD1
abundance: NA
v_gene: TRBV20-1
j_gene: TRBJ2-2

CDR3aa: CASSVSRGLAVTEQFF
CDR3nt: TGTGCCAGCAGCGTATCCCGGGGACTAGCGGTTACCGAGCAGTTCTTC
d_gene: TRBD2
abundance: few
v_gene: TRBV13
j_gene: TRBJ2-1

CDR3aa: CSARKLAGVKTDTQYF
CDR3nt: TGCAGTGCTAGGAAACTAGCGGGAGTAAAAACAGATACGCAGTATTTT
d_gene: TRBD2
abundance: few
v_gene: TRBV20-1
j_gene: TRBJ2-3

CDR3aa: CASRRGQGAGDTQYF
CDR3nt: TGCGCCAGCAGGAGAGGACAGGGGGCGGGAGATACGCAGTATTTT
d_gene: TRBD1
abundance: NA
v_gene: TRBV4-1
j_gene: TRBJ2-3

CDR3aa: CASGHPGGVSGNTIYF
CDR3nt: TGTGCCAGCGGCCATCCAGGGGGGGTGTCCGGAAACACCATATATTTT
d_gene: TRBD1
abundance: many
v_gene: TRBV7-2
j_gene: TRBJ1-3

CDR3aa: CASSHSSGAYEQYF
CDR3nt: TGTGCCAGCAGCCACAGTAGCGGTGCCTACGAGCAGTACTTC
d_gene: NA
abundance: NA
v_gene: TRBV3-1
j_gene: TRBJ2-7

CDR3aa: CASSLRGGLALYEQYF
CDR3nt: TGTGCCAGCAGCTTAAGGGGGGGACTAGCTCTCTACGAGCAGTACTTC
d_gene: TRBD2
abundance: few
v_gene: TRBV5-6
j_gene: TRBJ2-7

CDR3aa: CASGPSVGTEAFF
CDR3nt: TGCGCCAGCGGGCCCTCCGTGGGGACTGAAGCTTTCTTT
d_gene: NA
abundance: many
v_gene: TRBV10-2
j_gene: TRBJ1-1

CDR3aa: CASSQDDRANQYF
CDR3nt: TGTGCCAGCAGCCAAGATGATCGGGCCAACCAGTACTTC
d_gene: NA
abundance: few
v_gene: TRBV3-1
j_gene: TRBJ2-4

CDR3aa: CASSRGTGGIQETQYF
CDR3nt: TGCGCCAGCAGCCGCGGGACAGGGGGTATTCAAGAGACCCAGTACTTC
d_gene: TRBD1
abundance: few
v_gene: TRBV5-1
j_gene: TRBJ2-5

CDR3aa: CATSGSLAVTYNEQFF
CDR3nt: TGTGCCACCAGCGGCTCACTAGCGGTTACCTACAATGAGCAGTTCTTC
d_gene: TRBD2
abundance: NA
v_gene: TRBV15
j_gene: TRBJ2-1

CDR3aa: CASSRASGGLNNEQFF
CDR3nt: TGCGCCAGCAGCCGGGCAAGCGGCGGGCTGAACAATGAGCAGTTCTTC
d_gene: NA
abundance: many
v_gene: TRBV4-1
j_gene: TRBJ2-1

CDR3aa: CATSPGGSETQYF
CDR3nt: TGTGCCACCAGTCCCGGCGGTTCAGAGACCCAGTACTTC
d_gene: NA
abundance: NA
v_gene: TRBV24-1
j_gene: TRBJ2-5

CDR3aa: CASSYGPVFGYTF
CDR3nt: TGTGCCAGCAGTTACGGTCCTGTTTTTGGCTACACCTTC
d_gene: NA
abundance: many
v_gene: TRBV6-5
j_gene: TRBJ1-2

CDR3aa: CASSLLAGGVGRSYGYTF
CDR3nt: TGTGCCAGCAGCCTCCTTGCAGGGGGCGTAGGTCGAAGCTATGGCTACACCTTC
d_gene: TRBD1
abundance: NA
v_gene: TRBV3-1
j_gene: TRBJ1-2

CDR3aa: CASSSPAGGNTDTQYF
CDR3nt: TGTGCCAGCAGTTCCCCCGCTGGGGGAAACACAGATACGCAGTATTTT
d_gene: NA
abundance: many
v_gene: TRBV12-3/TRBV12-4
j_gene: TRBJ2-3

CDR3aa: CSSKENTEAFF
CDR3nt: TGCAGCTCGAAAGAGAACACTGAAGCTTTCTTT
d_gene: NA
abundance: many
v_gene: TRBV29-1
j_gene: TRBJ1-1